This T cell receptor (beta chain) appears in the sequencing data of a study of blood T cells in healthy people across ages. This clonotype was seen many times. A second PCR, run for 7 to 11 cycles, used a sample-barcoded 5' primer plus a J-beta primer mix. Each CDR3 protein gets one entry after TCRdb re-called the 5' RACE reads with MiXCR. The data hold 800,000 or so distinct CDR3 sequences, with about half observed a single time. The CDR3 consists of 15 residues. Deletions cut 8 bases from V and 2 bases from J, with 19 bases between. Every sample gave at least 5.5 micrograms of total RNA when it was extracted.

Sequencing was carried out using blood. The chain employs TRBV12-3 or TRBV12-4 and TRBJ2-7; TRBD2 might be the D (7 bases). The receptor was derived from a man at least 80 years old in good health. Here the CDR3 reads CASYPGGAGTYEQYF. CDR3 DNA: TGTGCCAGCTACCCTGGGGGGGCAGGAACCTACGAGCAGTACTTC.